This T cell receptor (beta chain) was recovered during a study of T cell changes during pregnancy in multiple sclerosis. Germline V CDR1 and CDR2: MNHEY, SMNVEV (reference sequence). Trimming shortened V by 2 bases and J by 8 bases, and 13 bases separated the two germline ends. This CDR3 region has 14 residues. Clones were sequenced by immunoSEQ multiplex PCR, and TCRdb holds only the in-frame ones, with some missing. The data hold some 90,000 clones, with 92% observed a single time. The chain combines TRBV27 with TRBJ2-1; perhaps TRBD1 as D (5 bases). The sequence was collected from a female donor with multiple sclerosis, enrolled in a pregnancy study. The sequencing here drew on peripheral blood, taken in the first trimester of pregnancy. Here the CDR3 DNA reads TGTGCCAGCAGTTTAATGGTAGGGGTGGATGAGCAGTTCTTC. It translates to CASSLMVGVDEQFF.